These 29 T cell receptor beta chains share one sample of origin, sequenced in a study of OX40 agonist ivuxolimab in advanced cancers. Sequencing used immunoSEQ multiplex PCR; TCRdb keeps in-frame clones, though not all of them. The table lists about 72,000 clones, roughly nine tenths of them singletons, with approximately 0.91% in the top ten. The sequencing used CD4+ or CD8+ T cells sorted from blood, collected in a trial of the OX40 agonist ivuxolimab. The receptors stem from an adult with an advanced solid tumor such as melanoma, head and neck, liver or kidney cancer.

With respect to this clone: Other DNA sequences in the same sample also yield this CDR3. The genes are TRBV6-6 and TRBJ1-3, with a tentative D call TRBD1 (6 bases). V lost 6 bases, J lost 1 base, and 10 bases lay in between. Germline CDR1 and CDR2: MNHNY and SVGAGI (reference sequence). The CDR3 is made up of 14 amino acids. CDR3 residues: CASSNRVSGNTIYF. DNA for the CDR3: TGTGCCAGCAGCAACAGGGTTTCTGGAAACACCATATATTTT.

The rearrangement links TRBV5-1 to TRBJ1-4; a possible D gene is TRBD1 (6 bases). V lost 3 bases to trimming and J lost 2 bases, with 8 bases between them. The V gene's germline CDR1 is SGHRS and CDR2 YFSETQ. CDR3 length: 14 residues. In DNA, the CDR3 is TGCGCCAGCAGCTCCGGACAGACTAATGAAAAACTGTTTTTT. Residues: CASSSGQTNEKLFF.

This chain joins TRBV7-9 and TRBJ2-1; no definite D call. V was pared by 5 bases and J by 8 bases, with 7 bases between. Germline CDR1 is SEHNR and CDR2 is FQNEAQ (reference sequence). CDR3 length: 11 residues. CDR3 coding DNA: TGTGCCAGCAGCCCCCTTCATGAGCAGTTCTTC. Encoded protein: CASSPLHEQFF.

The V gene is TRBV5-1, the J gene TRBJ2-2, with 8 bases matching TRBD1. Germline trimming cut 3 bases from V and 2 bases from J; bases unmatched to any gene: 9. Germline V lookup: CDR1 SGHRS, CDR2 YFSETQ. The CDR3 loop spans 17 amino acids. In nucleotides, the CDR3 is TGCGCCAGCAGCTCGAGCCCAGGGACAGGCAACACCGGGGAGCTGTTTTTT. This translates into CASSSSPGTGNTGELFF.

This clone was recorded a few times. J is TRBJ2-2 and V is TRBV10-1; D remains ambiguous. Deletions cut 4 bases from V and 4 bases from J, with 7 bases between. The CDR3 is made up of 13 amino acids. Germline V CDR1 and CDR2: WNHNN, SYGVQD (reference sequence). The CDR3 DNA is TGCGCCAGCAGTGTAGACCCCACCGGGGAGCTGTTTTTT. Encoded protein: CASSVDPTGELFF.

The CDR3 spells CASRDSGTENYEQYF. CDR3 bases: TGTGCCAGCAGGGACTCCGGGACAGAGAACTACGAGCAGTACTTC. V is TRBV28 and J is TRBJ2-5, with 7 nucleotides matching TRBD1. The DNA end is more similar to TRBJ2-7, so the J call may be wrong. The CDR3 length is 15 residues. Looked up from germline, CDR1 is MDHEN and CDR2 is SYDVKM.

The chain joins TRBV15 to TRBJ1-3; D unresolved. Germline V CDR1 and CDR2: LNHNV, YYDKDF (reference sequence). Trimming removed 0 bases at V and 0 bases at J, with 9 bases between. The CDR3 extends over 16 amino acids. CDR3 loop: CATSRDIAYSGNTIYF. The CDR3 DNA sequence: TGTGCCACCAGCAGAGATATAGCGTACTCTGGAAACACCATATATTTT.

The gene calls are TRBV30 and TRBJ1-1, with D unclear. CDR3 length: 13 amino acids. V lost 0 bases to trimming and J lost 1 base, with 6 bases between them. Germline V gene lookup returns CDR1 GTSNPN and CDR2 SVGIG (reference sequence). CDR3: CAWSVHRNTEAFF. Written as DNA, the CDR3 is TGTGCCTGGAGTGTACACCGGAACACTGAAGCTTTCTTT.

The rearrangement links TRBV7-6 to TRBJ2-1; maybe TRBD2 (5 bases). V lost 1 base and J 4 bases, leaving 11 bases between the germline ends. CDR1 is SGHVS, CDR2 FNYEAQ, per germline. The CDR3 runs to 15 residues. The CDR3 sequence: CASSLGGSLYNEQFF. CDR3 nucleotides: TGTGCCAGCAGCTTAGGAGGGTCATTGTACAATGAGCAGTTCTTC.

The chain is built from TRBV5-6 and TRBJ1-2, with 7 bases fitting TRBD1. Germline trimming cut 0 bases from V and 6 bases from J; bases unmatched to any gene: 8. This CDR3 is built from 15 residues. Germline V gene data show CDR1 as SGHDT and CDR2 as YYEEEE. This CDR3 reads CASSLGMTGSDGYTF. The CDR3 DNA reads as TGTGCCAGCAGCTTGGGGATGACAGGGAGTGATGGCTACACCTTC.

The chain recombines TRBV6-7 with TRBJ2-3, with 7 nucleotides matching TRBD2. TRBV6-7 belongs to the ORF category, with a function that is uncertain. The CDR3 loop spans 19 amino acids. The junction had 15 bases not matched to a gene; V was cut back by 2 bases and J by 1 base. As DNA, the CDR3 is TGTGCCAGCAGTTACGGTGGCGGGAGATCCAGGTTCCGCACAGATACGCAGTATTTT. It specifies CASSYGGGRSRFRTDTQYF.

The CDR3 DNA is TGTGCCAGCTCACCACCGAAATTATGGACTGAAGCTTTCTTT. It yields the protein CASSPPKLWTEAFF. This chain links TRBV18 with TRBJ1-1; D uncertain. Germline CDR1 KGHSH, CDR2 LQKENI. This CDR3 region has 14 residues. Trimming took off 0 bases at V and 5 bases at J, with 10 bases between the two ends.

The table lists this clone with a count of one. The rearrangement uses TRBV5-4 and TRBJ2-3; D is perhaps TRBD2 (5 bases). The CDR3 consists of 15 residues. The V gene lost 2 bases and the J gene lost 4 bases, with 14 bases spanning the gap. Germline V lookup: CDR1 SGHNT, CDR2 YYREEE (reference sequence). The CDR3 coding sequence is TGTGCCAGCAGCTTTAGCGTGGATGGCGCAGATACGCAGTATTTT. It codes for CASSFSVDGADTQYF.

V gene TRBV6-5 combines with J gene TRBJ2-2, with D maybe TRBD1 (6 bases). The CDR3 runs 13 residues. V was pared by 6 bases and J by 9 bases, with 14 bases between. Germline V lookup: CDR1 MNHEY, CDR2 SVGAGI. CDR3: CASRQTGARELFF. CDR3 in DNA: TGTGCCAGCAGGCAGACAGGAGCCCGGGAGCTGTTTTTT.

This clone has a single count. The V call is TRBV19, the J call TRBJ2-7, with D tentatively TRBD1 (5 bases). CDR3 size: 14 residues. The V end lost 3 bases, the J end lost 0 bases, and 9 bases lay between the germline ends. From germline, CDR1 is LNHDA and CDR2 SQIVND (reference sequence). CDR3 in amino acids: CASSITGSSYEQYF. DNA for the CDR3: TGTGCCAGTAGTATCACAGGCAGCTCCTACGAGCAGTACTTC.

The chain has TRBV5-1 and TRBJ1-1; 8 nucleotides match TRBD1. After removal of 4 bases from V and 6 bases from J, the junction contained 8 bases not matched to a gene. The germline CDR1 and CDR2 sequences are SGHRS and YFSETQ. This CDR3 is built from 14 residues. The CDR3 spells CASSGRTGTSEAFF. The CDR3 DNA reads TGCGCCAGCAGCGGAAGGACAGGGACGTCTGAAGCTTTCTTT.

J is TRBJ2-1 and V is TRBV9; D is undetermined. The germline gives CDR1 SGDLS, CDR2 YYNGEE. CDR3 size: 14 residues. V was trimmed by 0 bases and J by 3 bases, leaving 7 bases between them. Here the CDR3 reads CASSVDGNYNEQFF. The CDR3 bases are TGTGCCAGCAGCGTAGATGGTAACTACAATGAGCAGTTCTTC.

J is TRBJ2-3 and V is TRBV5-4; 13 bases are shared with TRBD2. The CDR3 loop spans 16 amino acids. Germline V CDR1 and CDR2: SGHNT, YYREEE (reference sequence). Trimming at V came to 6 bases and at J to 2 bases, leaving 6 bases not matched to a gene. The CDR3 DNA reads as TGTGCCAGCAACCCGACTAGCGGGGGGACCACAGATACGCAGTATTTT. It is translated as CASNPTSGGTTDTQYF.

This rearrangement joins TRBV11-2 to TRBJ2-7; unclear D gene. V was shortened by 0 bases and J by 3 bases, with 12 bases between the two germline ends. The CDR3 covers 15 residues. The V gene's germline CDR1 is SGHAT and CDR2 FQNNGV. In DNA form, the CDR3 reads TGTGCCAGCAGCTTAGATACCCCTAGATACTACGAGCAGTACTTC. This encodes CASSLDTPRYYEQYF. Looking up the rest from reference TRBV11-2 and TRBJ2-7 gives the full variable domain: EAGVAQSPRYKIIEKRQSVAFWCNPISGHATLYWYQQILGQGPKLLIQFQNNGVVDDSQLPKDRFSAERLKGVDSTLKIQPAKLEDSAVYLCASSLDTPRYYEQYFGPGTRLTVT.

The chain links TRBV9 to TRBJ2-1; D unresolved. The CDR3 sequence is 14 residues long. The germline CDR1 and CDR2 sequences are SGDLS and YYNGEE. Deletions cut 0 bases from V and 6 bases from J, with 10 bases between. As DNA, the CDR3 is TGTGCCAGCAGCGTAGAGGCGGTTCGCAATGAGCAGTTCTTC. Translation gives CASSVEAVRNEQFF. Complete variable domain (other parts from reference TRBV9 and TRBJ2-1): DSGVTQTPKHLITATGQRVTLRCSPRSGDLSVYWYQQSLDQGLQFLIQYYNGEERAKGNILERFSAQQFPDLHSELNLSSLELGDSALYFCASSVEAVRNEQFFGPGTRLTVL.

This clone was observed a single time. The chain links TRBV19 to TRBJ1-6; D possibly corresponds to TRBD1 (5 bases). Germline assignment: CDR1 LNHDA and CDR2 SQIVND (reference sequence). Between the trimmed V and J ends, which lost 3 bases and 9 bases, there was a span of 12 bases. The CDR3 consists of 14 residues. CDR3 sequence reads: CASSIGAIGSPLHF. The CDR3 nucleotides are TGTGCCAGTAGTATTGGGGCAATCGGTTCACCCCTCCACTTT.

CDR3 sequence reads: CASSTGGSFNEKLFF. The CDR3 DNA sequence: TGTGCCAGCTCGACAGGGGGATCGTTTAATGAAAAACTGTTTTTT. The chain has TRBV27 and TRBJ1-4; TRBD1 matches at 9 bases. V gave up 8 bases and J gave up 4 bases; unmatched junction bases: 8. Germline V lookup: CDR1 MNHEY, CDR2 SMNVEV (reference sequence). This CDR3 contains 15 residues.

CDR3 in amino acids: CASSLTSSGNQPQHF. The CDR3 coding sequence is TGTGCCAGCAGCTTGACGTCGTCTGGCAATCAGCCCCAGCATTTT. The chain combines TRBV5-4 with TRBJ1-5; D is unresolved. The ends were cut back, 1 base at V and 2 bases at J, with 10 bases in the middle. Per the germline V gene, CDR1 is SGHNT and CDR2 is YYREEE (reference sequence). The CDR3 extends over 15 amino acids.

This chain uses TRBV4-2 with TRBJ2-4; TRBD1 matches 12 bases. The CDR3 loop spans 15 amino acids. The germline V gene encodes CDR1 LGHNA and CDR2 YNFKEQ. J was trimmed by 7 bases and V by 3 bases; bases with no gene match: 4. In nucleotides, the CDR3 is TGTGCCAGCAGCCAGGGACAGGGGGCAGAGAACATTCAGTACTTC. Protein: CASSQGQGAENIQYF.

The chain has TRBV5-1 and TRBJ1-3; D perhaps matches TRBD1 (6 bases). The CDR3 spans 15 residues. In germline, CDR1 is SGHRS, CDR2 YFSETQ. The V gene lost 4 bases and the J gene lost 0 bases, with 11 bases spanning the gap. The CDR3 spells CASSDDRSSGNTIYF. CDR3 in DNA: TGCGCCAGCAGCGACGACAGGAGCTCTGGAAACACCATATATTTT.

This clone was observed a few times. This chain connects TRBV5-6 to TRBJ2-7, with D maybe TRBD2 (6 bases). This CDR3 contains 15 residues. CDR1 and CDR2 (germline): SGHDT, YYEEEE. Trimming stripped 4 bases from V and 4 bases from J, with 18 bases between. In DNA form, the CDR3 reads TGTGCCAGCAGCCTAAAGGGAGGATCCGGATACGAGCAGTACTTC. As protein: CASSLKGGSGYEQYF.

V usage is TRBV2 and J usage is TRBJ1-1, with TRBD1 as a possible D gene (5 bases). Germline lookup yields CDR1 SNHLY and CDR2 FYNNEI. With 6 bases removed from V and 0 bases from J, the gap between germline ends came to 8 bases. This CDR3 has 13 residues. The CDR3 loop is CASRGHMNTEAFF. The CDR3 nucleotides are TGTGCCAGCAGGGGGCACATGAACACTGAAGCTTTCTTT. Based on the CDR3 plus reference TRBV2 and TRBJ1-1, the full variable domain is EPEVTQTPSHQVTQMGQEVILRCVPISNHLYFYWYRQILGQKVEFLVSFYNNEISEKSEIFDDQFSVERPDGSNFTLKIRSTKLEDSAMYFCASRGHMNTEAFFGQGTRLTVV.

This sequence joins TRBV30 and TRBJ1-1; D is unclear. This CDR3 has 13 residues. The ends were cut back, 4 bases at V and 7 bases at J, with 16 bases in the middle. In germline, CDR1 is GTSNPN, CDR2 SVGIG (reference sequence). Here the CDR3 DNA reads TGTGCCTGGACTAGAGGGCGGGCCTTTGAAGCTTTCTTT. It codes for CAWTRGRAFEAFF.

The CDR3 here is CASSPTSGSISNEQFF. The CDR3 DNA reads TGTGCCAGCAGCCCAACTAGCGGATCCATTAGCAATGAGCAGTTCTTC. The genes are TRBV5-4 and TRBJ2-1, with 8 bases lining up with TRBD2. CDR1 and CDR2 from the germline V gene are SGHNT and YYREEE (reference sequence). The CDR3 has 16 amino acids. V lost 4 bases to trimming and J lost 6 bases; unmatched junction nucleotides: 12.